The 16 T cell receptor beta chains presented below share a single source sample, sequenced in a study of T cells in women clearing cervical HPV infection. TCRdb keeps only in-frame clones here, not all; method: immunoSEQ multiplex PCR. In all, the sample yields 42,000 or so clones. Sequenced: blood buffy coat. These receptors all stem from a woman between 18 and 70 years old with a cervical HPV16 infection that either progressed to CIN3+ or cleared (not recorded which).

Comment on this clone: The CDR3 end is not reached by the read, which stops 3 residues before it; the germline J gene fills it in. The chain is built from TRBV2 and TRBJ1-1; the match to TRBD1 covers 7 bases. This CDR3 contains 14 residues. V was pared by 7 bases and J by 5 bases, with 10 bases of the junction left unmatched. In germline, CDR1 is SNHLY, CDR2 FYNNEI. CDR3 loop: CASTPYQGGTEAFF. The DNA read from the CDR3 is TGTGCCAGCACACCTTATCAGGGGGGTACTGAA.

With regard to this clone: The read halts 3 residues ahead of the CDR3 end, with the missing end drawn from the germline J gene. The rearrangement uses TRBV19 and TRBJ1-1; D might be TRBD1 (5 bases). The CDR3 has 15 amino acids. The V end was cut by 7 bases, the J end by 2 bases, with 17 bases between. The germline CDR1 and CDR2 sequences are LNHDA and SQIVND (reference sequence). CDR3 DNA, as far as it was read: TGTGCCAGTACCCCGCAGGGCAGCATTAACACTGAA. Its translation: CASTPQGSINTE. The complete CDR3 reads CASTPQGSINTEAFF.

Note on this clone: The read terminates 3 residues ahead of where the CDR3 ends, so the germline J gene completes it. The J gene is TRBJ2-3, the V gene TRBV10-1; the D gene is possibly TRBD1 (6 bases). The CDR3 runs to 15 residues. The ends were cut back, 0 bases at V and 3 bases at J, with 10 bases in the middle. Germline V gene data show CDR1 as WNHNN and CDR2 as SYGVQD (reference sequence). The DNA read from the CDR3 is TGCGCCAGCAGTGAGTCCCAGGGGCCAACAGATACG. This sequence encodes CASSESQGPTDT. The full CDR3 reads CASSESQGPTDTQYF.

Concerning this clone itself: The missing CDR3 end, 3 residues past where the read stops, is filled in from the germline J gene. V usage is TRBV7-3 and J usage is TRBJ1-1; a weak D match, TRBD1 (5 bases). The CDR3 sequence is 15 residues long. Germline CDR1 reads SGHTA; CDR2 reads FQGTGA. V gave up 2 bases and J gave up 0 bases, with 10 bases separating them. CDR3: CASSLSVGVNTEAFF. CDR3 DNA (partial): TGTGCCAGCAGCTTATCGGTAGGGGTGAACACTGAA.

To note about this clone: The CDR3 end lies 3 residues beyond the end of the read and is filled in from the germline J gene. J is TRBJ2-2 and V is TRBV5-4; the D gene is possibly TRBD2 (6 bases). Germline CDR1 and CDR2: SGHNT and YYREEE (reference sequence). CDR3 size: 13 residues. Trimming took off 5 bases at V and 6 bases at J, with 11 bases between the two ends. Partial CDR3 DNA: TGTGCCAGCAGTTCGGGGGTGCCCGGGGAG. Translation gives CASSSGVPGE. The full CDR3 sequence reads CASSSGVPGELFF.

A note on this clone: Sequencing ends 3 residues short of the CDR3 end; the germline J gene provides the rest. The chain links TRBV7-7 to TRBJ2-5; possible D gene TRBD2, 6 bases. The germline gives CDR1 SSHAT, CDR2 FNYEAQ (reference sequence). Trimming removed 1 base from V and 5 bases from J, with 11 bases in between. The CDR3 spans 14 residues. The sequenced part of the CDR3 DNA is TGTGCCAGCAGCTTAGGGGCTGGAGGGGAGACC. This translates into CASSLGAGGET. The CDR3 as a whole reads CASSLGAGGETQYF. The full variable domain, its missing parts supplied by reference TRBV7-7 and TRBJ2-5, is GAGVSQSPRYKVTKRGQDVTLRCDPISSHATLYWYQQALGQGPEFLTYFNYEAQPDKSGLPSDRFSAERPEGSISTLTIQRTEQRDSAMYRCASSLGAGGETQYFGPGTRLLVL.

With respect to this clone: With the read ending 3 residues before the CDR3 end, the germline J gene is used to fill in that end. The rearrangement links TRBV7-8 to TRBJ2-2, with a weak D call TRBD1 (5 bases). The CDR3 is made up of 14 amino acids. V lost 4 bases and J 6 bases, leaving 12 bases between the germline ends. In germline, CDR1 is SGHVS, CDR2 FQNEAQ. The sequenced CDR3 bases are TGTGCCAGCAGCTCCCATGGGGCCCCCGGGGAG. Encoded protein: CASSSHGAPGE. The whole CDR3 sequence is CASSSHGAPGELFF.

With respect to this clone: Coverage ceases 3 residues before the CDR3 finishes, and the germline J gene fills in the end. The V call is TRBV9, the J call TRBJ1-1, with D possibly matching TRBD1 (6 bases). Germline lookup yields CDR1 SGDLS and CDR2 YYNGEE. V lost 4 bases and J 1 base, leaving 11 bases between the germline ends. The CDR3 covers 14 residues. CDR3 loop: CASSPRQENTEAFF. The sequenced part of the CDR3 DNA is TGTGCCAGCAGCCCGAGACAGGAGAACACTGAA. Complete variable domain (other parts from reference TRBV9 and TRBJ1-1): DSGVTQTPKHLITATGQRVTLRCSPRSGDLSVYWYQQSLDQGLQFLIQYYNGEERAKGNILERFSAQQFPDLHSELNLSSLELGDSALYFCASSPRQENTEAFFGQGTRLTVV.

On this clone: The CDR3 end lies 3 residues beyond the end of the read and is filled in from the germline J gene. The chain couples TRBV7-9 to TRBJ1-5, with no clear D. V shed 7 bases and J shed 2 bases, with 12 bases lying between them. The CDR3 loop spans 14 amino acids. Germline values: CDR1 SEHNR, CDR2 FQNEAQ (reference sequence). CDR3 DNA, as far as it was read: TGTGCCAGCACCGACTCCGGTGGCAATCAGCCC. Protein: CASTDSGGNQP. The complete CDR3 reads CASTDSGGNQPQHF.

Details on this clone: The sequence runs out 3 residues before the end of the CDR3; the remainder is reconstructed from the germline J gene. The chain combines TRBV12-3 or TRBV12-4 with TRBJ2-2; D may be TRBD1 (6 bases). This CDR3 contains 14 residues. Trimming took 4 bases from V and 5 from J, leaving 11 bases between them. The CDR3 loop reads CASSSQGHTGELFF. CDR3 bases read: TGTGCCAGCAGTTCACAGGGACATACCGGGGAG.

Turning to this clone: From the germline J gene comes the end of the CDR3, since the read stops 3 residues before it. The chain couples TRBV7-8 to TRBJ1-3; no firm D call. With 5 bases removed from V and 0 bases from J, the gap between germline ends came to 8 bases. This CDR3 has 14 residues. Per the germline V gene, CDR1 is SGHVS and CDR2 is FQNEAQ. CDR3 loop: CASSPLLSGNTIYF. The CDR3 DNA, read in part, is TGTGCCAGCAGCCCCCTCCTCTCTGGAAACACC.

As for this clone: Sequencing ends 3 residues short of the CDR3 end; the germline J gene provides the rest. The rearrangement uses TRBV19 and TRBJ2-1; TRBD2 aligns across 9 bases. The ends lost 5 bases at V and 8 bases at J; junction bases unmatched: 7. The length of the CDR3 is 14 residues. Germline loops: CDR1 LNHDA, CDR2 SQIVND (reference sequence). The CDR3 spells CASSPGLARDEQFF. The covered CDR3 bases are TGTGCCAGTAGTCCGGGACTAGCACGCGATGAG.

The sequenced CDR3 bases are TGTGCCAGCAGCCCGACAGGGGAAAATCCACCC. As protein: CASSPTGENPP. The whole CDR3 sequence is CASSPTGENPPLHF. The rearrangement uses TRBV2 and TRBJ1-6; 8 bases are shared with TRBD1. The missing CDR3 end, 3 residues past where the read stops, is filled in from the germline J gene. CDR1 and CDR2 from the germline V gene are SNHLY and FYNNEI. The CDR3 consists of 14 residues. Unmatched junction bases numbered 9, after V lost 6 bases and J lost 11 bases.

The DNA read from the CDR3 is TGCAGCGTTGTAGCGGGGGTCCTGGCCTACAATGAG. Residues: CSVVAGVLAYNE. In full, the CDR3 is CSVVAGVLAYNEQFF. The rearrangement uses TRBV29-1 and TRBJ2-1; 9 bases are a match to TRBD2. The DNA ends 3 residues before the CDR3 does, and the rest of the CDR3 is filled in from the germline J gene. The length of the CDR3 is 15 residues. Trimming at V came to 4 bases and at J to 2 bases, leaving 6 bases not matched to a gene. The germline V gene has CDR1 SQVTM and CDR2 ANQGSEA.

As to this clone: The read ends 3 residues before the CDR3 terminus; that terminus is restored from the germline J gene. The chain recombines TRBV12-3 or TRBV12-4 with TRBJ2-3; D uncertain. The CDR3 is 11 residues long. V was cut by 7 bases and J by 2 bases, with 4 bases left in between. The CDR3 is CASKHTDTQYF. The sequenced part of the CDR3 DNA is TGTGCCAGCAAACACACAGATACG.

Note on this clone: The sequenced fragment ends 3 residues before the CDR3 boundary, so the rest is inferred from the germline J gene. The chain joins TRBV28 to TRBJ2-4; 8 positions agree with TRBD1. The length of the CDR3 is 14 residues. The V segment lost 4 bases and the J segment 7 bases; nucleotides outside the gene matches: 6. From germline, CDR1 is MDHEN and CDR2 SYDVKM. CDR3: CASSSWTGHNIQYF. The DNA read from the CDR3 is TGTGCCAGCAGTTCCTGGACAGGGCACAACATT.